This section outlines one T cell receptor beta chain sequence together with its context. Its antigen is still unknown. The source of the sample is a study of identifying expanded T cells in peripheral blood. Study observations and caveats: Technical replicates showed roughly 1.2 changed clones; around 2 weeks approximately 16; four weeks 19. Clone count variance between approximately 2-week samples rose with total template count.

Per germline, CDR1 SGHTA and CDR2 FQGNSA. Trimming removed 5 bases at V and 15 bases at J, with 17 bases between. This CDR3 contains 12 residues. Sequenced by immunoSEQ multiplex PCR; TCRdb stores in-frame clones only, minus some. This sample has more than 90,000 clones; roughly 89% occur once, and the top ten carry about 17%. Collection occurred without any documented infections or immune events in donors. V gene TRBV7-2 combines with J gene TRBJ1-3, with no clear D. This TCR was recovered from a person between 18 and 69 years old in good health. Input material: blood. CDR3 DNA sequence: TGTGCCAGCAGCCCGGGGTCCACCCCTACATATTTT. It is translated as CASSPGSTPTYF.